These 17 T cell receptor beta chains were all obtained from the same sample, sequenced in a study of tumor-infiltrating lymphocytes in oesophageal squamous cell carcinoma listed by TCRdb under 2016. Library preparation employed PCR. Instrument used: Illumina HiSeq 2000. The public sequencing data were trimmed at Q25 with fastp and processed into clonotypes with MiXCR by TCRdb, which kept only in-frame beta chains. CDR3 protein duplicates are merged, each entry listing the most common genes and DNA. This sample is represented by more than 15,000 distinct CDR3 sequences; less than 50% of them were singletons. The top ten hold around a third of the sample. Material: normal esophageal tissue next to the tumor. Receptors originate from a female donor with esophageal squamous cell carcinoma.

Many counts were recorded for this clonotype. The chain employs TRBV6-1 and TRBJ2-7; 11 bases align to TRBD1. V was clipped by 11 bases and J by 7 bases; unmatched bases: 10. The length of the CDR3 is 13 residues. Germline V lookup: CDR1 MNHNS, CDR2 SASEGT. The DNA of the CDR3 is TGTGCCGGCCGGGACAGGGGGTCGGGGGAGCAGTACTTC. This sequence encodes CAGRDRGSGEQYF.

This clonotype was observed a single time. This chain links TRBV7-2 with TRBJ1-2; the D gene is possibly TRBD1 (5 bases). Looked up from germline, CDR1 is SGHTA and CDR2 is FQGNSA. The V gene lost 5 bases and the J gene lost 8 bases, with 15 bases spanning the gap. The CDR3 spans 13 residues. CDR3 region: CASSLGLQSGYTF. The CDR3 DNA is TGTGCCAGCAGCCTGGGACTGCAGTCGGGCTACACCTTC.

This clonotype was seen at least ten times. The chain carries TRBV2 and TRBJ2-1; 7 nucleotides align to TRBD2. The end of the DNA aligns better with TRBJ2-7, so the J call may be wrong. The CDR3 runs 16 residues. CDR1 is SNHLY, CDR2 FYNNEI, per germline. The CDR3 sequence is CASSARTSAPGYEQYF. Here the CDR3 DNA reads TGTGCCAGCAGTGCCCGCACTAGCGCGCCAGGATACGAGCAGTACTTC.

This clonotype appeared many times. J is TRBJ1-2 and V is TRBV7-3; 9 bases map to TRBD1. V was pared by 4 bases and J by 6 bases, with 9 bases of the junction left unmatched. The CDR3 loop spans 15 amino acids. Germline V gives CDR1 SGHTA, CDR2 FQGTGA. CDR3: CASSSTGTGYNGYTF. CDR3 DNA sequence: TGTGCCAGCAGCTCGACCGGGACAGGGTACAATGGCTACACCTTC. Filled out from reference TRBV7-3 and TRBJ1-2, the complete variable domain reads GAGVSQTPSNKVTEKGKYVELRCDPISGHTALYWYRQSLGQGPEFLIYFQGTGAADDSGLPNDRFFAVRPEGSVSTLKIQRTERGDSAVYLCASSSTGTGYNGYTFGSGTRLTVV.

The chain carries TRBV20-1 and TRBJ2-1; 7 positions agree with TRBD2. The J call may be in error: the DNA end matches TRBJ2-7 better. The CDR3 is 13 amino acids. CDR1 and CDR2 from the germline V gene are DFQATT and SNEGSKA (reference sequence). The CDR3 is CSAKRLAAHEQYF. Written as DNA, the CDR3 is TGCAGTGCCAAGCGGCTAGCGGCTCACGAGCAGTACTTC.

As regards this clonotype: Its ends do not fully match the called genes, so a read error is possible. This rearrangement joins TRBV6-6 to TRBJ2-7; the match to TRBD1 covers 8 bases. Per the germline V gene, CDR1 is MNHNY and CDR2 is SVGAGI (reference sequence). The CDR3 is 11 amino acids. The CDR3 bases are TGTGCCAGCAGTTACGGACAGGGCCTGTTCTTC. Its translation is CASSYGQGLFF.

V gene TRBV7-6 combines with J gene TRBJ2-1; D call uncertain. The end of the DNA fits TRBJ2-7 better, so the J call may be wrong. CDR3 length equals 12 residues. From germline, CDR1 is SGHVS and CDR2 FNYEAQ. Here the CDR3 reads CASSLGMNEQYF. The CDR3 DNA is TGTGCCAGCAGCTTAGGTATGAATGAGCAGTACTTC.

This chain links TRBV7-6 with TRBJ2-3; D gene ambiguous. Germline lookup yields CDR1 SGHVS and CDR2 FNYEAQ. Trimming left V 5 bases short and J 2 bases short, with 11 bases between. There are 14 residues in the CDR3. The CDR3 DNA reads TGTGCCAGCAGCCGGACGGTAAACACAGATACGCAGTATTTT. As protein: CASSRTVNTDTQYF.

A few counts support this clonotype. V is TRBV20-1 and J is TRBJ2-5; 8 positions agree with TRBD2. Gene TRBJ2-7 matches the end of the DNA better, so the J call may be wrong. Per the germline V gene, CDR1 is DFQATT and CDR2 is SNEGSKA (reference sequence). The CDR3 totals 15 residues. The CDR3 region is CSARDTAGGGYEQYF. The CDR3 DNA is TGCAGTGCTAGAGATACCGCGGGAGGCGGGTACGAGCAGTACTTC.

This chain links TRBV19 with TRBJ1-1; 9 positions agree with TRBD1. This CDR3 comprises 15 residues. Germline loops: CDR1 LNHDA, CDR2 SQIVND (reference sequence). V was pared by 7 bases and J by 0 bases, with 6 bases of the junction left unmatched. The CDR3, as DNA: TGTGCCAGTACCCCGGGACAGGGCATGAACACTGAAGCTTTCTTT. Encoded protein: CASTPGQGMNTEAFF.

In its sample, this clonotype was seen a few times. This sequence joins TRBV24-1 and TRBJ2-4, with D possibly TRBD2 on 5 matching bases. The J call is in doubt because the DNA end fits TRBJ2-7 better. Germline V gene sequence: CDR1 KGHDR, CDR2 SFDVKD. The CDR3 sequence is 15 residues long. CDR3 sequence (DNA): TGTGCCACCAGTGACCCCGGAGCGGCTGTCTACGAGCAGTACTTC. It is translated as CATSDPGAAVYEQYF.

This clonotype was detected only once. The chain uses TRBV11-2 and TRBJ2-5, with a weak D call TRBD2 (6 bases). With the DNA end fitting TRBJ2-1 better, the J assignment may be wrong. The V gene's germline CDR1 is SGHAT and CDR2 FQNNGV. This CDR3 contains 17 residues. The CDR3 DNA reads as TGTGCCAGCAGCCTTATTCCTAGCGCCTACTCCTACAATGAGCAGTTCTTC. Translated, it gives CASSLIPSAYSYNEQFF.

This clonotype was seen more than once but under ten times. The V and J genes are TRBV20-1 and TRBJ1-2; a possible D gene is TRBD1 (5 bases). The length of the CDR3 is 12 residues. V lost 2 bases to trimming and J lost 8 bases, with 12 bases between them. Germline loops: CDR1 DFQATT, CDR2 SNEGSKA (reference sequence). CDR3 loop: CSARYGRGGYTF. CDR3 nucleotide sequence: TGCAGTGCTAGATACGGTCGGGGGGGCTACACCTTC.

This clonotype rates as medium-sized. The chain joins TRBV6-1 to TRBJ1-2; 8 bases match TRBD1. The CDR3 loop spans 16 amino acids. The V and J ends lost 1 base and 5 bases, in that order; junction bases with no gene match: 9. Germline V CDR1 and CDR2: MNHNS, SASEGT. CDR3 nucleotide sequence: TGTGCCAGCAGTGAAGACCCCGGACAGGGAGGGTATGGCTACACCTTC. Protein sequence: CASSEDPGQGGYGYTF.

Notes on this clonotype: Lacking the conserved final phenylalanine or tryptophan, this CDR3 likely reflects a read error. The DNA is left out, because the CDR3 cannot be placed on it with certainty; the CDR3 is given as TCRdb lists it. The CDR3 spells CASSSARGAGDSDGYTFGS. The chain couples TRBV12-3 or TRBV12-4 to TRBJ2-7; the table gives TRBD1 as D, unverified against the DNA. The CDR3 is made up of 19 amino acids, end residues included.

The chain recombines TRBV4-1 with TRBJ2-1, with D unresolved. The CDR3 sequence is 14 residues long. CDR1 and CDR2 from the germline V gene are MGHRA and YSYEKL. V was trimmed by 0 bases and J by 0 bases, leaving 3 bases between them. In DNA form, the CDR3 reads TGCGCCAGCAGCCAAGACATCTCCTACAATGAGCAGTTCTTC. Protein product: CASSQDISYNEQFF.

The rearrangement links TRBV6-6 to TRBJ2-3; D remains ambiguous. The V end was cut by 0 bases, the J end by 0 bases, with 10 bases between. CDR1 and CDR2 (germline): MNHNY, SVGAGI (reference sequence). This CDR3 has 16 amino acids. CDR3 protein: CASSYSGSLSTDTQYF. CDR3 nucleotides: TGTGCCAGCAGTTACTCTGGTTCCCTAAGCACAGATACGCAGTATTTT.